Following are 11 T cell receptor beta chains from one sample sequenced in a study of blood T cell repertoires in COVID-19. Clones were read by immunoSEQ multiplex PCR, and TCRdb kept only the in-frame ones, dropping some. Of 360,000 or so clones detected, about nine tenths appear once; the ten largest clones hold less than 2%. The sample was PBMCs or T cells enriched from blood (not recorded which). The receptors stem from a woman under 40 who had recovered from COVID-19.

This CDR3 is CASSATPQETQYF. Here the CDR3 DNA reads TGTGCCAGCAGCGCGACACCCCAAGAGACCCAGTACTTC. The V call is TRBV6-4, the J call TRBJ2-5; D gene uncertain. The CDR3 covers 13 residues. The V gene's germline CDR1 is MRHNA and CDR2 SNTAGT. Between the trimmed V and J ends, which lost 6 bases and 1 base, there was a span of 9 bases.

The sample holds one count of this clone. This chain connects TRBV30 to TRBJ1-5; TRBD1 aligns across 7 bases. With 5 bases clipped from V and 2 bases from J, the junction kept 3 bases outside the gene matches. This CDR3 is 13 amino acids long. CDR1 and CDR2 (germline): GTSNPN, SVGIG (reference sequence). DNA of the CDR3: TGTGCCTGGGCCGGGACAGGCAATCAGCCCCAGCATTTT. Translating it yields CAWAGTGNQPQHF.

The gene calls are TRBV7-2 and TRBJ2-7, with 13 bases lining up with TRBD2. The CDR3 runs 17 residues. The trim removed 5 bases at V and 5 bases at J, leaving 12 bases unmatched. The germline V gene encodes CDR1 SGHTA and CDR2 FQGNSA. The CDR3 nucleotides read TGTGCCAGCAGCCTACGCATAGGACTAGCGGGGGTTAACGAGCAGTACTTC. Translation gives CASSLRIGLAGVNEQYF.

This sequence joins TRBV24-1 and TRBJ2-3, with 10 bases matching TRBD1. Per the germline V gene, CDR1 is KGHDR and CDR2 is SFDVKD. Losses at the gene ends were 4 bases for V and 5 bases for J; bases not matched to a gene: 5. This CDR3 has 15 amino acids. The CDR3 region is CATSDRGQGIDTQYF. The CDR3 nucleotides are TGTGCCACCAGTGACCGGGGACAGGGGATAGATACGCAGTATTTT.

The chain couples TRBV28 to TRBJ1-2; D possibly corresponds to TRBD1 (5 bases). CDR1 MDHEN and CDR2 SYDVKM come from the germline V gene. This CDR3 region has 16 residues. Deletions cut 6 bases from V and 3 bases from J, with 20 bases between. The CDR3 region has the DNA TGTGCCAGCAGAACAGGTTTCATCGCGAGCTACTATGGCTACACCTTC. The encoded protein is CASRTGFIASYYGYTF.

This clone appeared a single time. The chain employs TRBV30 and TRBJ1-2; the D is unclear. CDR3 length: 14 residues. Per the germline V gene, CDR1 is GTSNPN and CDR2 is SVGIG (reference sequence). With 2 bases removed from V and 0 bases from J, the gap between germline ends came to 10 bases. This CDR3 is CAWSWTPTNYGYTF. CDR3 nucleotides: TGTGCCTGGAGTTGGACTCCTACTAACTATGGCTACACCTTC.

The V and J genes are TRBV5-1 and TRBJ2-4; maybe TRBD2 (6 bases). The CDR3 consists of 13 residues. With 4 bases removed from V and 6 bases from J, the gap between germline ends came to 11 bases. The germline V gene encodes CDR1 SGHRS and CDR2 YFSETQ. This chain's CDR3 is CASSVGGGNIQYF. The CDR3 region has the DNA TGCGCCAGCAGCGTGGGGGGAGGAAACATTCAGTACTTC.

The genes are TRBV9 and TRBJ2-5; the match to TRBD2 covers 9 bases. In germline, CDR1 is SGDLS, CDR2 YYNGEE. This CDR3 has 13 amino acids. In nucleotides, the CDR3 is TGTGTCTTAGCGGGGGCTCTCGGGGAGACCCAGTACTTC. This translates into CVLAGALGETQYF.

The chain carries TRBV30 and TRBJ1-1; D is unclear. The CDR3 loop spans 11 amino acids. Germline CDR1 is GTSNPN and CDR2 is SVGIG (reference sequence). V dropped 3 bases and J dropped 5 bases, with 7 bases sitting between them. For the CDR3, the DNA is TGTGCCTGGAGCGGGGTAACTGAAGCTTTCTTT. Its protein product is CAWSGVTEAFF.

The chain has TRBV28 and TRBJ1-2, with D perhaps TRBD1 (6 bases). V shed 5 bases and J shed 9 bases, with 22 bases lying between them. CDR1 and CDR2 from the germline V gene are MDHEN and SYDVKM. CDR3 length: 15 residues. CDR3 loop: CASSTQGPVVLRYTF. The CDR3, as DNA: TGTGCCAGCAGTACACAGGGCCCCGTAGTCTTGCGCTACACCTTC.

The chain links TRBV25-1 to TRBJ1-4; D unresolved. V was trimmed by 5 bases and J by 8 bases, leaving 15 bases between them. Germline V gene sequence: CDR1 MGHDK, CDR2 SYGVNS. The CDR3 is 14 amino acids. CDR3 sequence reads: CASSTLGGGEKLFF. The CDR3 DNA sequence: TGTGCCAGCAGTACGTTAGGTGGAGGCGAAAAACTGTTTTTT. Supplemented by reference TRBV25-1 and TRBJ1-4, the full variable domain reads EADIYQTPRYLVIGTGKKITLECSQTMGHDKMYWYQQDPGMELHLIHYSYGVNSTEKGDLSSESTVSRIRTEHFPLTLESARPSHTSQYLCASSTLGGGEKLFFGSGTQLSVL.